Following are 26 T cell receptor beta chains from one sample sequenced in a study of cytomegalovirus exposure and HLA in healthy donors. Clones were read by immunoSEQ multiplex PCR, and TCRdb kept only the in-frame ones, dropping some. Here the sample spans roughly 56,000 clones, about 94% being singletons. Sequenced input: PBMCs. The receptor source for this set is a young man in good health and CMV-seronegative.

CDR3 sequence (DNA): TGTGCCAGCAGCTTGGGGCAGGGTAACTACGAGCAGTACTTC. The encoded protein is CASSLGQGNYEQYF. The V and J genes are TRBV5-6 and TRBJ2-7; possible D gene TRBD1, 5 bases. Germline values: CDR1 SGHDT, CDR2 YYEEEE. V was trimmed by 0 bases and J by 3 bases, leaving 10 bases between them. There are 14 residues in the CDR3.

This rearrangement joins TRBV5-1 to TRBJ2-2; 7 bases are a match to TRBD1. Germline V gene sequence: CDR1 SGHRS, CDR2 YFSETQ. The CDR3 has 15 residues. J lost 5 bases, V lost 4 bases, and 8 bases had no gene match. CDR3 amino acids: CASSQPAQGTGELFF. The CDR3 DNA follows: TGCGCCAGCAGCCAGCCGGCACAGGGGACCGGGGAGCTGTTTTTT. The full variable domain, with the rest looked up from reference TRBV5-1 and TRBJ2-2, is KAGVTQTPRYLIKTRGQQVTLSCSPISGHRSVSWYQQTPGQGLQFLFEYFSETQRNKGNFPGRFSGRQFSNSRSEMNVSTLELGDSALYLCASSQPAQGTGELFFGEGSRLTVL.

The chain combines TRBV5-5 with TRBJ1-4, with no clear D. The length of the CDR3 is 20 residues. Germline lookup yields CDR1 SGHKS and CDR2 YYEKEE (reference sequence). The V end lost 4 bases, the J end lost 2 bases, and 27 bases lay between the germline ends. In DNA, the CDR3 is TGTGCCAGCAGCCCACGAAGCGGGCAGGTTCGCTCTCCGACTAATGAAAAACTGTTTTTT. This translates into CASSPRSGQVRSPTNEKLFF.

This rearrangement joins TRBV4-1 to TRBJ2-5, with TRBD1 identical over 9 bases. V trimming: 4 bases; J trimming: 5 bases; junction bases outside the gene matches: 8. The germline V gene encodes CDR1 MGHRA and CDR2 YSYEKL. The CDR3 sequence is 15 residues long. CDR3 in amino acids: CASSPTTGTGETQYF. DNA for the CDR3: TGCGCCAGCAGCCCTACCACCGGGACAGGGGAGACCCAGTACTTC.

This clone was recorded only once. The V gene is TRBV30, the J gene TRBJ2-5; 7 bases agree with TRBD2. Germline CDR1 is GTSNPN and CDR2 is SVGIG (reference sequence). V trimming: 5 bases; J trimming: 5 bases; junction bases outside the gene matches: 14. The CDR3 covers 15 residues. The CDR3 sequence is CAWGVGGSPWETQYF. The CDR3 nucleotides are TGTGCCTGGGGGGTTGGCGGGAGCCCGTGGGAGACCCAGTACTTC.

This chain joins TRBV11-3 and TRBJ2-3; 8 bases agree with TRBD2. The germline gives CDR1 SGHNT, CDR2 YENEEA. The CDR3 has 14 residues. Trimming cost V 3 bases and J 5 bases; bases outside gene matches: 4. Here the CDR3 reads CASSLGLEGDTQYF. CDR3 coding DNA: TGTGCCAGCAGCTTGGGACTAGAGGGAGATACGCAGTATTTT.

This clone was counted once. The J gene is TRBJ1-4, the V gene TRBV9; the D is unclear. V was pared by 4 bases and J by 8 bases, with 15 bases between. CDR1 and CDR2 from the germline V gene are SGDLS and YYNGEE. The CDR3 length is 14 residues. As DNA, the CDR3 is TGTGCCAGCAGCACCCCGGGCCCGGGGGAAAAACTGTTTTTT. Translation gives CASSTPGPGEKLFF.

V and J are TRBV6-5 and TRBJ2-7, with TRBD1 matching 10 bases. Losses at the gene ends were 4 bases for V and 5 bases for J; bases not matched to a gene: 5. There are 14 residues in the CDR3. From germline, CDR1 is MNHEY and CDR2 SVGAGI. CDR3: CASSSRQGADEQYF. As DNA, the CDR3 is TGTGCCAGCAGTTCCAGACAGGGGGCAGACGAGCAGTACTTC.

The chain has TRBV3-2 and TRBJ1-3. TRBV3-2 is a documented pseudogene. This CDR3 region has 9 residues. CDR3 sequence (DNA): TGTGCCAGCAGCCAAGATAATTATTTT. This translates into CASSQDNYF.

The chain combines TRBV4-1 with TRBJ1-4, with 8 bases matching TRBD1. The CDR3 has 19 amino acids. Losses at the gene ends were 6 bases for V and 0 bases for J; bases not matched to a gene: 15. Germline V gene lookup returns CDR1 MGHRA and CDR2 YSYEKL. The CDR3 reads CASSPLDRGLKATNEKLFF. CDR3 sequence (DNA): TGCGCCAGCAGTCCCCTCGACAGGGGCCTAAAGGCAACTAATGAAAAACTGTTTTTT.

V is TRBV7-6 and J is TRBJ1-3; perhaps TRBD1 as D (5 bases). Trimming took off 5 bases at V and 4 bases at J, with 18 bases between the two ends. The CDR3 has 16 residues. The germline V gene has CDR1 SGHVS and CDR2 FNYEAQ. CDR3 DNA sequence: TGTGCCAGCAGCGCCAATAGGCAGGGTTCCGGAAACACCATATATTTT. Its translation: CASSANRQGSGNTIYF.

This clone was recorded once. This chain links TRBV7-9 with TRBJ1-5; D call uncertain. Germline lookup yields CDR1 SEHNR and CDR2 FQNEAQ (reference sequence). The V end lost 7 bases, the J end lost 4 bases, and 11 bases lay between the germline ends. The CDR3 spans 13 residues. DNA of the CDR3: TGTGCCAGCACAATAGGGAGTAATCAGCCCCAGCATTTT. This gives the protein CASTIGSNQPQHF.

This chain joins TRBV28 and TRBJ1-4; D possibly corresponds to TRBD1 (6 bases). Trimming took 5 bases from V and 5 from J, leaving 12 bases between them. Per germline, CDR1 MDHEN and CDR2 SYDVKM. This CDR3 has 14 residues. In DNA form, the CDR3 reads TGTGCCAGCAGTGTCCGGACAGCAAATGAAAAACTGTTTTTT. Residues: CASSVRTANEKLFF. The complete variable domain, with remaining parts taken from reference TRBV28 and TRBJ1-4, reads DVKVTQSSRYLVKRTGEKVFLECVQDMDHENMFWYRQDPGLGLRLIYFSYDVKMKEKGDIPEGYSVSREKKERFSLILESASTNQTSMYLCASSVRTANEKLFFGSGTQLSVL.

The rearrangement links TRBV25-1 to TRBJ2-2; possibly TRBD2 for D (6 bases). CDR3 length equals 15 residues. Germline V CDR1 and CDR2: MGHDK, SYGVNS. V was cut by 4 bases and J by 6 bases, with 15 bases left in between. CDR3 in DNA: TGTGCCAGCAGTGCGCCGTATACTAGCCCCGGGGAGCTGTTTTTT. The encoded protein is CASSAPYTSPGELFF.

V is TRBV5-6 and J is TRBJ2-5; weak D call: TRBD1 (8 bases). The CDR3 is 18 amino acids. Trimming took 0 bases from V and 1 from J, leaving 19 bases between them. Germline loops: CDR1 SGHDT, CDR2 YYEEEE. CDR3 nucleotides: TGTGCCAGCAGCTTGGCGGCTCTACAGGGGGGGTTCCAAGAGACCCAGTACTTC. Amino acids: CASSLAALQGGFQETQYF.

This chain connects TRBV21-1 to TRBJ2-1; TRBD2, the table's D call, lacks a check against the DNA. TRBV21-1 is termed a pseudogene. This CDR3 comprises 19 residues. The CDR3 DNA reads TGTGCCAGCAGCAAAGAGGGCAGCTTCTGGACTGACTCCTACAATGAGCAGTTCTTC. This codes for CASSKEGSFWTDSYNEQFF.

This sequence joins TRBV5-6 and TRBJ2-7; 9 nucleotides match TRBD1. The CDR3 loop spans 14 amino acids. After removal of 2 bases from V and 6 bases from J, the junction contained 6 bases not matched to a gene. Germline CDR1 is SGHDT and CDR2 is YYEEEE. The CDR3 protein is CASSFWDRAPEQYF. In nucleotides, the CDR3 is TGTGCCAGCAGCTTCTGGGACAGGGCCCCCGAGCAGTACTTC.

The CDR3 DNA follows: TGTGCCAGCAGCAAGGCACAGGAAGAAGGCTACACCTTC. Its translation: CASSKAQEEGYTF. The V and J genes are TRBV5-4 and TRBJ1-2; TRBD1 is a possible D gene (5 bases). CDR3 length equals 13 residues. Deletions cut 4 bases from V and 8 bases from J, with 15 bases between. Per the germline V gene, CDR1 is SGHNT and CDR2 is YYREEE (reference sequence).

This chain connects TRBV7-9 to TRBJ2-7; 12 nucleotides agree with TRBD2. The germline gives CDR1 SEHNR, CDR2 FQNEAQ (reference sequence). V gave up 6 bases and J gave up 3 bases; unmatched junction bases: 15. CDR3 size: 18 residues. CDR3 sequence reads: CASSQGAGLAGGYYEQYF. The CDR3 nucleotides read TGTGCCAGCAGTCAGGGGGCGGGACTAGCGGGTGGTTACTACGAGCAGTACTTC.

The chain carries TRBV28 and TRBJ1-1; tentatively, D is TRBD1 (6 bases). There are 15 residues in the CDR3. V lost 4 bases and J lost 3, with 15 bases in between. The V gene's germline CDR1 is MDHEN and CDR2 SYDVKM. In DNA, the CDR3 is TGTGCCAGCAGTTCCCTCCTGAACAGGGACACTGAAGCTTTCTTT. Amino acid sequence: CASSSLLNRDTEAFF.

V usage is TRBV11-2 and J usage is TRBJ1-5, with D hard to call. CDR1 and CDR2 from the germline V gene are SGHAT and FQNNGV. The CDR3 totals 13 residues. Trimming took 4 bases from V and 4 from J, leaving 8 bases between them. The CDR3 DNA is TGTGCCAGCAGCTCAGGACTTAATCAGCCCCAGCATTTT. It encodes CASSSGLNQPQHF.

The rearrangement uses TRBV4-3 and TRBJ1-1; TRBD1 agrees at 7 bases. With 0 bases clipped from V and 5 bases from J, the junction kept 3 bases outside the gene matches. Germline CDR1 LGHNA, CDR2 YSLEER. This CDR3 contains 14 residues. CDR3 in DNA: TGCGCCAGCAGCCAAGACAGGGGGAGGACTGAAGCTTTCTTT. Its protein is CASSQDRGRTEAFF.

This chain connects TRBV5-4 to TRBJ2-7; 8 bases agree with TRBD2. Germline assignment: CDR1 SGHNT and CDR2 YYREEE (reference sequence). With 1 base clipped from V and 4 bases from J, the junction kept 7 bases outside the gene matches. This CDR3 contains 15 residues. CDR3 residues: CASSLLGGGRYEQYF. Here the CDR3 DNA reads TGTGCCAGCAGCTTGTTGGGGGGCGGGAGGTACGAGCAGTACTTC.

V is TRBV5-6 and J is TRBJ2-4, with TRBD1 matching over 8 bases. Trimming removed 0 bases from V and 9 bases from J; junction bases left unmatched: 5. This CDR3 has 14 amino acids. Germline values: CDR1 SGHDT, CDR2 YYEEEE. This CDR3 reads CASSLGTGRGIQYF. The DNA of the CDR3 is TGTGCCAGCAGCTTGGGGACAGGGAGAGGCATTCAGTACTTC. Variable domain in full (rest from reference TRBV5-6 and TRBJ2-4): DAGVTQSPTHLIKTRGQQVTLRCSPKSGHDTVSWYQQALGQGPQFIFQYYEEEERQRGNFPDRFSGHQFPNYSSELNVNALLLGDSALYLCASSLGTGRGIQYFGAGTRLSVL.

CDR3: CASSERGGLAKNIQYF. CDR3 in DNA: TGTGCCAGCAGTGAACGAGGGGGCCTAGCCAAAAACATTCAGTACTTC. The chain recombines TRBV2 with TRBJ2-4; 7 positions agree with TRBD1. This CDR3 is 16 amino acids long. V trimming: 2 bases; J trimming: 0 bases; junction bases outside the gene matches: 4. Germline-derived CDR1 and CDR2 are SNHLY and FYNNEI. Based on the CDR3 plus reference TRBV2 and TRBJ2-4, the full variable domain is EPEVTQTPSHQVTQMGQEVILRCVPISNHLYFYWYRQILGQKVEFLVSFYNNEISEKSEIFDDQFSVERPDGSNFTLKIRSTKLEDSAMYFCASSERGGLAKNIQYFGAGTRLSVL.

The rearrangement uses TRBV28 and TRBJ1-1; tentatively, D is TRBD1 (5 bases). The CDR3 loop spans 13 amino acids. Between the trimmed V and J ends, which lost 2 bases and 8 bases, there was a span of 12 bases. CDR1 MDHEN and CDR2 SYDVKM come from the germline V gene. The CDR3 sequence is CASSLAQGLEAFF. Written as DNA, the CDR3 is TGTGCCAGCAGTTTAGCTCAGGGCCTAGAAGCTTTCTTT.